This T cell receptor beta chain was recorded in a study of T cells in Graves' hyperthyroidism and ophthalmopathy. Any symptoms of ophthalmopathy came after the first hyperthyroidism diagnosis, from which the blood sample dates. For this clonotype: Its specificity is not known. A read error may explain this, as a much larger clone is one base away.

Using RNA transcripts as the source, TCR beta CDR3 regions were amplified. A first-round RT-PCR of the TCR CDR3 used the HTBI primer set. MiXCR, run by TCRdb on the multiplex PCR reads, gives a single entry per CDR3 protein. The sample has some 250,000 distinct CDR3 sequences, more than 14% seen once; the top ten hold about 14%. Broader study findings: A 13 V-J signature model discriminated ophthalmopathy versus stable hyperthyroidism. Ophthalmopathy was predicted by the model a median of approximately 6.6 months ahead of onset.

Germline V gene data show CDR1 as MNHNS and CDR2 as SASEGT. This CDR3 spans 14 amino acids. V shed 4 bases and J shed 6 bases, with 13 bases lying between them. The chain carries TRBV6-1 and TRBJ2-4; D is uncertain. The sequence derives from a woman in her thirties or forties with Graves' hyperthyroidism that later progressed to Graves' ophthalmopathy. The sequenced sample consisted of blood. Here the CDR3 reads CASSGPRGRNIQYF. The CDR3 coding sequence is TGTGCCAGCAGTGGACCACGAGGTAGAAACATTCAGTACTTC.